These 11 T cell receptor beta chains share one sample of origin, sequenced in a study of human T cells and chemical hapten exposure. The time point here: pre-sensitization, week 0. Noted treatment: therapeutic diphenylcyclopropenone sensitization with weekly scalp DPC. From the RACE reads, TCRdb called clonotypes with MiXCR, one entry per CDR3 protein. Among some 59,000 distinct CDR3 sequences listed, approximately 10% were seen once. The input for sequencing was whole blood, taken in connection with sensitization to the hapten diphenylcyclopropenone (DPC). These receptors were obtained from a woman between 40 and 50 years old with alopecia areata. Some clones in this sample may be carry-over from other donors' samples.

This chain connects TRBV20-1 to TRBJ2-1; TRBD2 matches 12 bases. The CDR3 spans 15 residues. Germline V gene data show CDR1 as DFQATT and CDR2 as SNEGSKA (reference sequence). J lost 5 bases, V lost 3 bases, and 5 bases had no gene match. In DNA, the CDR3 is TGCAGTGCTAGGTCGACTAGCGGGAGAAACAATGAGCAGTTCTTC. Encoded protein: CSARSTSGRNNEQFF.

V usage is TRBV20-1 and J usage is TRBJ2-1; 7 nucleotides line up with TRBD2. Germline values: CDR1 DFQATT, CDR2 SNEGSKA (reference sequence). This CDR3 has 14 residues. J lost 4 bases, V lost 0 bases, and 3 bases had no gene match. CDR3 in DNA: TGCAGTGCTAGAGAGCGGGGGAAGTACAATGAGCAGTTCTTC. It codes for CSARERGKYNEQFF.

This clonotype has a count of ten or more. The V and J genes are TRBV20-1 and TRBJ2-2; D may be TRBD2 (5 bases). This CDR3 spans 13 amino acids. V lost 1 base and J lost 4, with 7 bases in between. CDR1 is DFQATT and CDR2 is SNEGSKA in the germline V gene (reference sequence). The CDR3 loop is CSARARGTGELFF. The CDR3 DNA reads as TGCAGTGCTAGAGCTCGGGGCACCGGGGAGCTGTTTTTT.

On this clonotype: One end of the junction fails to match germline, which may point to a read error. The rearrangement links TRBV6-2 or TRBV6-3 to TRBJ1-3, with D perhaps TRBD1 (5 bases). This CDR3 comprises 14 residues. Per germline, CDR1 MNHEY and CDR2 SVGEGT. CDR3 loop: CASIRQNSENTIYF. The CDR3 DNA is TGTGCCAGCATTCGACAGAACTCTGAAAACACCATATATTTT.

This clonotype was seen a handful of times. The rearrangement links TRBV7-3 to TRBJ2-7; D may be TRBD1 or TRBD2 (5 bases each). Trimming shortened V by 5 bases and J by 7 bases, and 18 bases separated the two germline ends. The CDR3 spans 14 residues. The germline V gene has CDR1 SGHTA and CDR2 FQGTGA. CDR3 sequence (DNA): TGTGCCAGCAGCCCGACCCGGGACGTCGCGGAGCAGTACTTC. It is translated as CASSPTRDVAEQYF.

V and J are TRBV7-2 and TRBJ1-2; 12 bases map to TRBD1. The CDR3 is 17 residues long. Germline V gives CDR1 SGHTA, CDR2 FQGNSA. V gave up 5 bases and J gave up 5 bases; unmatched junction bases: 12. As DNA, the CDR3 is TGTGCCAGCAGCCCAGGGACAGGGGGCGCACAAAAGTATGGCTACACCTTC. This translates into CASSPGTGGAQKYGYTF. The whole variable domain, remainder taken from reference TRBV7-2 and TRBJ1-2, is GAGVSQSPSNKVTEKGKDVELRCDPISGHTALYWYRQSLGQGLEFLIYFQGNSAPDKSGLPSDRFSAERTGGSVSTLTIQRTQQEDSAVYLCASSPGTGGAQKYGYTFGSGTRLTVV.

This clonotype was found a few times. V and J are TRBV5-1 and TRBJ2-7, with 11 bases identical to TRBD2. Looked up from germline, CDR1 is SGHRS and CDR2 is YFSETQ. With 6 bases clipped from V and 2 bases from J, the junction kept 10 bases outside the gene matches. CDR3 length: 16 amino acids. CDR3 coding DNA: TGCGCCAGCACCTCCCCCGGGACTAGCGGAACCTACGAGCAGTACTTC. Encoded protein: CASTSPGTSGTYEQYF.

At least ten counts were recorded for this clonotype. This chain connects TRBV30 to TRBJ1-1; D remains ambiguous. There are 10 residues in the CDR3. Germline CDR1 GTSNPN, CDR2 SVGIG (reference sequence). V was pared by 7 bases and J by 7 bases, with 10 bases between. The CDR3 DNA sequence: TGTGCCTCGGCGGAACTTGAAGCTTTCTTT. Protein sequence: CASAELEAFF.

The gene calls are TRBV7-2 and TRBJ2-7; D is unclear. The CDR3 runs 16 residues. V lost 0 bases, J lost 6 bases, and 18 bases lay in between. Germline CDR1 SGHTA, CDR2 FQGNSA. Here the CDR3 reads CASSLARPGGFGEQYF. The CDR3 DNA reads TGTGCCAGCAGCTTAGCCCGACCGGGTGGCTTTGGCGAGCAGTACTTC.

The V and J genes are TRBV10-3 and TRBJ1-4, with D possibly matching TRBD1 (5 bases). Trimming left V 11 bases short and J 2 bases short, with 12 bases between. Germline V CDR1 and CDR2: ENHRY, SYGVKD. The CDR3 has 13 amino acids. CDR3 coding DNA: TGTGCCTCCCAGGGATCGACTAATGAAAAACTGTTTTTT. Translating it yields CASQGSTNEKLFF.

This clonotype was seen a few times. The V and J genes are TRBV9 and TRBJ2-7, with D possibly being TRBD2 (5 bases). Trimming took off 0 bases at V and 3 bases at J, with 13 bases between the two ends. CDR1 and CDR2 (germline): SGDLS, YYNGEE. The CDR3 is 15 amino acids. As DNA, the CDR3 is TGTGCCAGCAGCGTAGAGGGTACTAGAATCTACGAGCAGTACTTC. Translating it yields CASSVEGTRIYEQYF.